Listed below are T cell receptor beta chains from one sample, sequenced in a study of blood T cell repertoires in COVID-19. The assay was immunoSEQ multiplex PCR, and TCRdb's table has in-frame clones only and misses some. The sample includes over 150,000 clones, roughly 88% of them seen just once. Sequenced sample: peripheral blood. Every receptor here comes from a woman at least 80 years old with active or convalescent COVID-19. The CDR3 runs from the conserved cysteine through the conserved F or W. The order of the fields is J gene, D gene, CDR3 length, clone size, V gene, CDR3 protein, CDR3 DNA. The D gene is left open where the match is weak. Size is stated for part of the rows, as once, few or many counts, or as a class when the clone is expanded.

TRBJ1-1 . 15 . TRBV7-9 CASSLAGSGFTEAFF TGTGCCAGCAGCTTAGCGGGGAGCGGGTTCACTGAAGCTTTCTTT
TRBJ2-5 TRBD2 16 . TRBV5-1 CASSTGTSGGQETQYF TGCGCCAGCAGCACCGGGACTAGCGGGGGGCAAGAGACCCAGTACTTC
TRBJ2-1 . 15 . TRBV5-1 CASSLARLTGLEQFF TGCGCCAGCAGCTTGGCCAGGTTGACAGGACTTGAGCAGTTCTTC
TRBJ2-2 . 17 . TRBV7-2 CASSLANHGGGGRELFF TGTGCCAGCAGCTTAGCGAATCACGGTGGAGGGGGCCGGGAGCTGTTTTTT
TRBJ1-3 . 16 . TRBV20-1 CSASDQGPRSGNTIYF TGCAGTGCTAGTGACCAGGGCCCCCGCTCTGGAAACACCATATATTTT
TRBJ1-2 . 14 . TRBV19 CASSITGNNYGYTF TGTGCCAGTAGTATAACCGGGAATAACTATGGCTACACCTTC
TRBJ2-2 TRBD1 16 . TRBV27 CASSSGQGARTGELFF TGTGCCAGCAGTTCGGGACAGGGGGCGCGCACCGGGGAGCTGTTTTTT
TRBJ1-3 . 15 . TRBV10-1 CASRISMAPGNTIYF TGCGCCAGCCGAATCTCCATGGCCCCTGGAAACACCATATATTTT
TRBJ1-4 . 15 once TRBV19 CASSMLGALNEKLFF TGTGCCAGTAGTATGTTGGGAGCACTTAATGAAAAACTGTTTTTT
TRBJ2-1 . 13 . TRBV11-2 CASSPLGLNEQFF TGTGCCAGCAGTCCCTTGGGCTTAAACGAGCAGTTCTTC
TRBJ2-1 . 14 . TRBV6-2/TRBV6-3 CASSTSAVVNEQFF TGTGCCAGCAGTACCTCGGCGGTCGTCAATGAGCAGTTCTTC
TRBJ2-7 TRBD2 16 few TRBV3-1/TRBV3-2 CASSQDLAGGLNEQYF TGTGCCAGCAGCCAAGACCTAGCGGGGGGCCTCAACGAGCAGTACTTC
TRBJ1-4 . 15 . TRBV5-1 CASSLSHRTNEKLFF TGCGCCAGCAGCTTGAGCCATCGCACTAATGAAAAACTGTTTTTT
TRBJ2-7 . 13 . TRBV29-1 CSVGRGSPYEQYF TGCAGCGTGGGACGGGGGTCCCCCTACGAGCAGTACTTC
TRBJ1-1 . 14 once TRBV5-1 CASSLGKAGSEAFF TGCGCCAGCAGCTTGGGTAAGGCGGGGTCTGAAGCTTTCTTT
TRBJ2-6 . 12 . TRBV12-3/TRBV12-4 CASSTGANVLTF TGTGCCAGCAGTACAGGGGCCAACGTCCTGACTTTC
TRBJ1-6 . 17 . TRBV6-2/TRBV6-3 CASSQDPRVSYNSPLHF TGTGCCAGCAGTCAAGACCCCCGGGTATCCTATAATTCACCCCTCCACTTT
TRBJ2-6 . 14 . TRBV18 CASSPTGTGAVLTF TGTGCCAGCTCACCCACCGGGACTGGGGCTGTCCTGACTTTC
TRBJ1-5 . 15 . TRBV5-8 CASSLRPGNNQPQHF TGTGCCAGCAGCTTAAGACCCGGGAACAATCAGCCCCAGCATTTT
TRBJ1-1 . 13 once TRBV18 CASSGLDSTEAFF TGTGCCAGCTCGGGACTCGATTCCACTGAAGCTTTCTTT
TRBJ1-5 . 14 . TRBV5-1 CASSPGPEDQPQHF TGCGCCAGCAGCCCCGGGCCGGAGGATCAGCCCCAGCATTTT
TRBJ2-7 TRBD1 16 . TRBV6-2/TRBV6-3 CASSFPPGQGSYEQYF TGTGCCAGCAGTTTCCCTCCGGGACAGGGGTCCTACGAGCAGTACTTC
TRBJ2-2 . 13 . TRBV24-1 CATGGPGTGELFF TGTGCCACGGGGGGGCCTGGAACCGGGGAGCTGTTTTTT
TRBJ1-2 TRBD1 18 . TRBV19 CASSLSRDSPPNIYGYTF TGTGCCAGTAGTCTCAGTAGGGACAGCCCACCTAACATCTATGGCTACACCTTC
TRBJ2-5 TRBD2 15 . TRBV9 CASSPGLAGVETQYF TGTGCCAGCAGCCCCGGACTAGCGGGGGTAGAGACCCAGTACTTC
TRBJ2-1 . 15 . TRBV4-3 CASSQQGTSYNEQFF TGCGCCAGCAGCCAACAGGGGACCTCCTACAATGAGCAGTTCTTC
TRBJ1-2 TRBD1 15 few TRBV7-2 CASSLTGGTFYGYTF TGTGCCAGCAGCTTGACAGGGGGAACTTTCTATGGCTACACCTTC
TRBJ1-1 TRBD1 14 . TRBV19 CASRYTGGRTEAFF TGTGCCAGTAGATACACAGGGGGCCGAACTGAAGCTTTCTTT
TRBJ2-2 TRBD1 15 . TRBV25-1 CASSVRTGDTGELFF TGTGCCAGCAGTGTAAGGACAGGGGACACCGGGGAGCTGTTTTTT
TRBJ1-1 . 14 . TRBV12-5 CASGTDTLNTEAFF TGTGCTAGTGGTACGGACACTTTGAACACTGAAGCTTTCTTT
TRBJ2-1 . 13 . TRBV5-8 CASSLSVYNEQFF TGTGCCAGCAGCTTGAGCGTCTACAATGAGCAGTTCTTC
TRBJ1-1 TRBD1 15 . TRBV6-5 CASSHRDRKNTEAFF TGTGCCAGCAGCCACCGGGACAGAAAGAACACTGAAGCTTTCTTT
TRBJ2-1 TRBD2 15 . TRBV6-5 CASSYGRGAYNEQFF TGTGCCAGCAGTTACGGGAGGGGTGCGTACAATGAGCAGTTCTTC
TRBJ1-5 TRBD1 15 . TRBV19 CASIGTGGSDQPQHF TGTGCCAGTATCGGGACAGGGGGCAGTGATCAGCCCCAGCATTTT
TRBJ1-4 TRBD1 17 . TRBV3-1/TRBV3-2 CASSQSTGGTTNEKLFF TGTGCCAGCAGCCAATCTACAGGGGGAACAACTAATGAAAAACTGTTTTTT
TRBJ2-7 . 15 . TRBV27 CASSRGGRTKNEQYF TGTGCCAGCAGTAGGGGGGGACGGACAAAAAACGAGCAGTACTTC
TRBJ1-2 TRBD1 14 few TRBV19 CASSIPGQGHGYTF TGTGCCAGTAGTATCCCGGGACAGGGCCATGGCTACACCTTC
TRBJ1-5 TRBD1 15 . TRBV6-5 CASTLQGAGNQPQHF TGTGCCAGCACCCTACAGGGGGCTGGCAATCAGCCCCAGCATTTT
TRBJ1-5 TRBD1 13 . TRBV2 CASNSGQGQPQHF TGTGCCAGCAATTCGGGACAGGGTCAGCCCCAGCATTTT
TRBJ2-1 TRBD1 14 . TRBV4-3 CASSQLTGGNEQFF TGCGCCAGCAGCCAACTTACAGGGGGCAATGAGCAGTTCTTC
TRBJ1-1 . 13 . TRBV7-6 CASSLGAITEAFF TGTGCCAGCAGCTTAGGAGCGATAACTGAAGCTTTCTTT
TRBJ1-6 . 16 . TRBV5-4 CASSLMGPLPNSPLHF TGTGCCAGCAGCTTGATGGGCCCGCTGCCCAATTCACCCCTCCACTTT
TRBJ2-7 TRBD1 13 . TRBV30 CAWSVGTGYEQYF TGTGCCTGGAGTGTAGGGACAGGGTACGAGCAGTACTTC
TRBJ1-1 . 14 . TRBV6-5 CASHPELMNTEAFF TGTGCCAGCCACCCCGAGCTTATGAACACTGAAGCTTTCTTT
TRBJ2-7 . 16 . TRBV5-6 CASSLGGQRFSYEQYF TGTGCCAGCAGCCTGGGGGGCCAGAGATTCTCCTACGAGCAGTACTTC